A single sample gave rise to the 17 T cell receptor beta chains below, sequenced in a study of control samples from healthy donors and cancer patients. This table comes from immunoSEQ multiplex PCR, and its TCRdb copy is limited to in-frame clones, with some not included. This table has 6,500 to 8,500 clones, 82% appearing once. Sequenced sample: PBMCs. These receptors all come from a man between 65 and 80 years old with lung cancer.

V gene TRBV3-1 (or the pseudogene TRBV3-2) combines with J gene TRBJ1-2; no clear D. Per germline, CDR1 LGHDT and CDR2 YNNKEL (reference sequence). The CDR3 is 12 amino acids. Between the trimmed V and J ends, which lost 1 base and 4 bases, there was a span of 4 bases. The CDR3 nucleotides read TGTGCCAGCAGCCAAGTAACCTATGGCTACACCTTC. Translation: CASSQVTYGYTF.

This clone appeared a few times. This chain uses TRBV27 with TRBJ2-1; D unresolved. The CDR3 extends over 13 amino acids. The germline CDR1 and CDR2 sequences are MNHEY and SMNVEV (reference sequence). V shed 6 bases and J shed 2 bases, with 8 bases lying between them. Here the CDR3 DNA reads TGTGCCAGCAGAGAGCTCGCCTACAATGAGCAGTTCTTC. It codes for CASRELAYNEQFF.

The V call is TRBV28, the J call TRBJ1-6, with TRBD1 matching over 7 bases. With V trimmed by 6 bases and J by 9 bases, 11 bases remained unmatched. CDR3 length: 15 residues. CDR1 MDHEN and CDR2 SYDVKM come from the germline V gene. DNA of the CDR3: TGTGCCAGCAGGGAACCGGGACAGCCAGGTTCACCCCTCCACTTT. The encoded protein is CASREPGQPGSPLHF.

J is TRBJ2-7 and V is TRBV27; the D gene is possibly TRBD1 (6 bases). The CDR3 spans 12 residues. Germline CDR1 MNHEY, CDR2 SMNVEV (reference sequence). V shed 6 bases and J shed 7 bases, with 13 bases lying between them. The CDR3 DNA follows: TGTGCCAGCAGCCCACAGGGTGGGGAGCAGTACTTC. Residues: CASSPQGGEQYF.

This sequence joins TRBV28 and TRBJ1-3; D remains ambiguous. Trimming took off 5 bases at V and 5 bases at J, with 19 bases between the two ends. The CDR3 contains 16 residues. Per germline, CDR1 MDHEN and CDR2 SYDVKM. The CDR3 DNA follows: TGTGCCAGCAGTGACAAGGACGGTATTCGCCGAAACACCATATATTTT. Its protein is CASSDKDGIRRNTIYF.

The V gene is TRBV6-2 or TRBV6-3, the J gene TRBJ2-3; 8 bases agree with TRBD2. CDR1 and CDR2 from the germline V gene are MNHEY and SVGEGT. V dropped 5 bases and J dropped 2; count of bases not matched to a gene: 3. CDR3 size: 14 residues. The CDR3 bases are TGTGCCAGCAGTAAGCGGGGGCCCACAGATACGCAGTATTTT. Encoded protein: CASSKRGPTDTQYF.

The DNA for the CDR3 is TGCGCCAGCAGCTCCCTGGGGCCGAACACTGAAGCTTTCTTT. Translated: CASSSLGPNTEAFF. This sequence joins TRBV5-1 and TRBJ1-1, with D possibly TRBD1 on 5 matching bases. From germline, CDR1 is SGHRS and CDR2 YFSETQ. This CDR3 has 14 amino acids. V shed 3 bases and J shed 1 base, with 10 bases lying between them. Full variable domain (outside the CDR3, taken from reference TRBV5-1 and TRBJ1-1): KAGVTQTPRYLIKTRGQQVTLSCSPISGHRSVSWYQQTPGQGLQFLFEYFSETQRNKGNFPGRFSGRQFSNSRSEMNVSTLELGDSALYLCASSSLGPNTEAFFGQGTRLTVV.

The gene calls are TRBV30 and TRBJ2-7, with a possible D match to TRBD1 (5 bases). V was pared by 2 bases and J by 4 bases, with 12 bases between. This CDR3 spans 13 amino acids. CDR1 and CDR2 (germline): GTSNPN, SVGIG (reference sequence). The CDR3 sequence is CAWSLPGKYEQYF. The CDR3 DNA reads TGTGCCTGGAGTCTCCCAGGGAAGTACGAGCAGTACTTC. The full variable domain, its missing parts supplied by reference TRBV30 and TRBJ2-7, is SQTIHQWPATLVQPVGSPLSLECTVEGTSNPNLYWYRQAAGRGLQLLFYSVGIGQISSEVPQNLSASRPQDRQFILSSKKLLLSDSGFYLCAWSLPGKYEQYFGPGTRLTVT.

The chain is built from TRBV25-1 and TRBJ2-2; D perhaps matches TRBD1 (8 bases). V lost 7 bases to trimming and J lost 2 bases, with 17 bases between them. Per the germline V gene, CDR1 is MGHDK and CDR2 is SYGVNS. The CDR3 contains 16 residues. The CDR3: CASTRGLAANTGELFF. The CDR3 coding sequence is TGTGCCAGCACCAGGGGGCTAGCGGCTAACACCGGGGAGCTGTTTTTT.

The chain combines TRBV28 with TRBJ2-6; D tentatively fits TRBD1 or TRBD2 (7 bases each). CDR1 and CDR2 (germline): MDHEN, SYDVKM. Deletions cut 8 bases from V and 0 bases from J, with 14 bases between. The CDR3 contains 16 residues. CDR3 nucleotides: TGTGCCAGCGGGGGGGACAGATCCTCTGGGGCCAACGTCCTGACTTTC. Amino acid sequence: CASGGDRSSGANVLTF.

The rearrangement links TRBV18 to TRBJ1-2, with 7 bases matching TRBD1. Losses at the gene ends were 3 bases for V and 2 bases for J; bases not matched to a gene: 3. CDR1 is KGHSH and CDR2 is LQKENI in the germline V gene. The length of the CDR3 is 14 residues. The CDR3 nucleotides read TGTGCCAGCTCACCGGGGACAGCGAACTATGGCTACACCTTC. It translates to CASSPGTANYGYTF.

V gene TRBV6-5 combines with J gene TRBJ2-7; possibly TRBD1 for D (6 bases). Trimming cost V 9 bases and J 0 bases, with 15 bases left between them. CDR3 length: 14 amino acids. In germline, CDR1 is MNHEY, CDR2 SVGAGI. This CDR3 reads CARGQLKSSYEQYF. The CDR3 DNA follows: TGTGCCAGAGGACAGCTAAAGAGCTCCTACGAGCAGTACTTC.

This sequence joins TRBV11-3 and TRBJ2-5; possibly TRBD1 for D (6 bases). CDR3 length equals 16 residues. Germline CDR1 and CDR2: SGHNT and YENEEA. Deletions cut 3 bases from V and 5 bases from J, with 19 bases between. The CDR3 here is CASSFGSEAQGETQYF. The CDR3, as DNA: TGTGCCAGCAGCTTCGGGTCGGAGGCCCAGGGGGAGACCCAGTACTTC. The full variable domain, completed using reference TRBV11-3 and TRBJ2-5, is EAGVVQSPRYKIIEKKQPVAFWCNPISGHNTLYWYLQNLGQGPELLIRYENEEAVDDSQLPKDRFSAERLKGVDSTLKIQPAELGDSAVYLCASSFGSEAQGETQYFGPGTRLLVL.

The V gene is TRBV9, the J gene TRBJ2-7, with D tentatively TRBD1 (5 bases). CDR1 is SGDLS and CDR2 is YYNGEE in the germline V gene. Trimming removed 1 base at V and 3 bases at J, with 8 bases between. The length of the CDR3 is 13 residues. The CDR3 DNA reads TGTGCCAGCAGCGTAACAGGAGACTACGAGCAGTACTTC. Its translation is CASSVTGDYEQYF.

This chain links TRBV27 with TRBJ1-1; the match to TRBD1 covers 9 bases. Germline V gives CDR1 MNHEY, CDR2 SMNVEV (reference sequence). The CDR3 is 12 amino acids. The V gene end was trimmed by 5 bases and the J gene end by 8 bases; junction bases not matched to a gene: 3. The CDR3 sequence is CASSSTGGEAFF. DNA of the CDR3: TGTGCCAGCAGTAGTACAGGGGGCGAAGCTTTCTTT.

This clone was seen a handful of times. CDR3 sequence (DNA): TGTGCCAGCCGGGCGGGAGTTCAAGAGACCCAGTACTTC. Translating gives CASRAGVQETQYF. The gene calls are TRBV7-2 and TRBJ2-5; TRBD2 aligns across 7 bases. The CDR3 runs 13 residues. Germline CDR1 reads SGHTA; CDR2 reads FQGNSA. V lost 8 bases and J lost 2; bases outside the gene matches: 5.

The chain employs TRBV7-9 and TRBJ2-4; TRBD2 is a possible D gene (7 bases). The CDR3 extends over 17 amino acids. Trimming took off 1 base at V and 0 bases at J, with 13 bases between the two ends. CDR1 and CDR2 (germline): SEHNR, FQNEAQ (reference sequence). CDR3 in DNA: TGTGCCAGCAGCTTAGACGCGGGGGCAGGAGCCAAAAACATTCAGTACTTC. It yields the protein CASSLDAGAGAKNIQYF.